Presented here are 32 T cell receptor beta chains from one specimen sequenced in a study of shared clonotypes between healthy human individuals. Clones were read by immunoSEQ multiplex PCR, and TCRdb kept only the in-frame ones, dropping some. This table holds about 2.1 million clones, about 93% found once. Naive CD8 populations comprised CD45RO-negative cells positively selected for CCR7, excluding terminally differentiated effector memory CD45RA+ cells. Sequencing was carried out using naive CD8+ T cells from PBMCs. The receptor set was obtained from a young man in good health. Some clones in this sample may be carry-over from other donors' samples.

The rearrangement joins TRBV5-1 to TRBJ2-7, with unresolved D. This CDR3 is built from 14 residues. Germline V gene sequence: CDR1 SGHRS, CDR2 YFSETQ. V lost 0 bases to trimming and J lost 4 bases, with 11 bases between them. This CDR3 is CASSLVQRSYEQYF. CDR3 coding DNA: TGCGCCAGCAGCTTGGTTCAGAGGTCGTACGAGCAGTACTTC.

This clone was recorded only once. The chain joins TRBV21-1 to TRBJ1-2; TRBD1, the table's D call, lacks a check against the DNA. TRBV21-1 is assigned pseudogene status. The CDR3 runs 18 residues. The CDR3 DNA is TGTGCCAGCACCCTTTGGGCCCCGCACCAGAGTGGGAACTATGGCTACACCTTC. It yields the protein CASTLWAPHQSGNYGYTF.

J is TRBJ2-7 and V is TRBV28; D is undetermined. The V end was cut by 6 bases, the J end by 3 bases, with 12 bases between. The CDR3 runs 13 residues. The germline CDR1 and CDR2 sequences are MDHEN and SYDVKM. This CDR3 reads CASRLPPGYEQYF. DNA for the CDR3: TGTGCCAGCAGACTCCCACCTGGCTACGAGCAGTACTTC. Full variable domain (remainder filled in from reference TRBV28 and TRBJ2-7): DVKVTQSSRYLVKRTGEKVFLECVQDMDHENMFWYRQDPGLGLRLIYFSYDVKMKEKGDIPEGYSVSREKKERFSLILESASTNQTSMYLCASRLPPGYEQYFGPGTRLTVT.

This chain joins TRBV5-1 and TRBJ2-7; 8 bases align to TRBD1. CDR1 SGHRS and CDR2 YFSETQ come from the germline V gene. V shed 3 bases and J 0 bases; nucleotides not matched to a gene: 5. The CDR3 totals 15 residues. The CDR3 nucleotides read TGCGCCAGCAGCTCTTTACAGGGGGTCTCCTACGAGCAGTACTTC. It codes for CASSSLQGVSYEQYF.

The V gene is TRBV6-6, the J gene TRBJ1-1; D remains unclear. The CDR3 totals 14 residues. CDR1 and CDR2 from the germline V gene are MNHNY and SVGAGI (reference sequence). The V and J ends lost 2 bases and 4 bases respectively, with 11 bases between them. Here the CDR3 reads CASSYRAAVTEAFF. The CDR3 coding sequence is TGTGCCAGCAGTTACCGGGCCGCGGTCACTGAAGCTTTCTTT.

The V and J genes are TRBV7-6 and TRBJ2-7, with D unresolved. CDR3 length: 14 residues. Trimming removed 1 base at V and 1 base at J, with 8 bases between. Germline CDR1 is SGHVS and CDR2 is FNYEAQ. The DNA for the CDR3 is TGTGCCAGCAGCTTAGGGACGGTTTCCTACGAGCAGTACTTC. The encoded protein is CASSLGTVSYEQYF.

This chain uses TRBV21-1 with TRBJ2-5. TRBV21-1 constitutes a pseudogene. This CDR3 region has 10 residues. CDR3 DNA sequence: TGTGCCAGCAGCAAGGAGACCCAGTACTTC. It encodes CASSKETQYF.

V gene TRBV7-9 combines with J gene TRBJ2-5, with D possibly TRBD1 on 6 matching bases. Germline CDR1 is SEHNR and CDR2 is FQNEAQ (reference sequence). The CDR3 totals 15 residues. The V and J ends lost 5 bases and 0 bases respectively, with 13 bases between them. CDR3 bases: TGTGCCAGCAGCCACACACAGGGTGACCAAGAGACCCAGTACTTC. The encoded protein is CASSHTQGDQETQYF.

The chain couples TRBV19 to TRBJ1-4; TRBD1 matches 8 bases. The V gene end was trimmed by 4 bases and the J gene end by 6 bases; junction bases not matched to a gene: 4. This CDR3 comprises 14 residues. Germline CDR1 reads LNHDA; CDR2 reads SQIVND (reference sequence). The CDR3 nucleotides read TGTGCCAGTAGTACAAGGACAGGGTATGAAAAACTGTTTTTT. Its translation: CASSTRTGYEKLFF.

The CDR3 nucleotides read TGTGCCAGCAGCCCCACCAGGCAGAGGGGTCCCGAGCAGTACTTC. Protein: CASSPTRQRGPEQYF. This rearrangement joins TRBV11-2 to TRBJ2-7, with D tentatively TRBD1 or TRBD2 (5 bases each). V gave up 5 bases and J gave up 6 bases, with 20 bases separating them. This CDR3 contains 15 residues. Looked up from germline, CDR1 is SGHAT and CDR2 is FQNNGV.

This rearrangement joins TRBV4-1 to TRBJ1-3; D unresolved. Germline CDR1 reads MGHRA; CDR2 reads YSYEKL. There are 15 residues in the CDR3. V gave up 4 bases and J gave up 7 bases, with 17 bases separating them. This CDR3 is CASSLRWAVANTIYF. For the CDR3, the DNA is TGCGCCAGCAGCCTTAGGTGGGCGGTCGCTAACACCATATATTTT.

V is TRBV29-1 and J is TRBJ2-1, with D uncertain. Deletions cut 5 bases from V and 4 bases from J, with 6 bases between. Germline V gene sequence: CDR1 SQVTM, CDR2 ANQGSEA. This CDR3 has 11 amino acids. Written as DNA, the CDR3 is TGCAGCGTTACTCTATACAATGAGCAGTTCTTC. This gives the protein CSVTLYNEQFF.

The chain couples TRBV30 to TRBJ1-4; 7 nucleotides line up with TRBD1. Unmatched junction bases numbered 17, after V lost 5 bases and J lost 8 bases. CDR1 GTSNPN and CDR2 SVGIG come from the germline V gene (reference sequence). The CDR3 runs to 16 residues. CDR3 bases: TGTGCCTGGTCACCGGGACAGCTTGACCCGCAGGAAAAACTGTTTTTT. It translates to CAWSPGQLDPQEKLFF.

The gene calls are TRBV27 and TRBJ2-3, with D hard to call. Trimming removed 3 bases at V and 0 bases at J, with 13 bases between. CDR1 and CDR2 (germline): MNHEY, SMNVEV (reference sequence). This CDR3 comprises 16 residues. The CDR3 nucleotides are TGTGCCAGCAGTTTCCACTTGCCGACTAGCACAGATACGCAGTATTTT. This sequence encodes CASSFHLPTSTDTQYF.

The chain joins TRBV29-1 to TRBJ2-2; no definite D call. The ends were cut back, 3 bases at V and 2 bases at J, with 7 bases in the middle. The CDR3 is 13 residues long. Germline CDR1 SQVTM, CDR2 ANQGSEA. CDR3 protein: CSVDEINTGELFF. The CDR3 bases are TGCAGCGTTGATGAGATTAACACCGGGGAGCTGTTTTTT.

This CDR3 is CASSPSWWGSHEQYF. The CDR3 DNA reads TGTGCCAGCAGCCCCTCATGGTGGGGGAGCCACGAGCAGTACTTC. V is TRBV27 and J is TRBJ2-7, with D perhaps given as TRBD1 or TRBD2 (5 bases each). Per the germline V gene, CDR1 is MNHEY and CDR2 is SMNVEV (reference sequence). The CDR3 runs to 15 residues. V shed 6 bases and J shed 5 bases, with 20 bases lying between them.

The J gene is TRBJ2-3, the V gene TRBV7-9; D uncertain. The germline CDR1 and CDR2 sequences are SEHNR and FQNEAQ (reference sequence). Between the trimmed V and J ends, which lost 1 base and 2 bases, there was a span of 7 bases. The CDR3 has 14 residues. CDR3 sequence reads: CASSLGGYTDTQYF. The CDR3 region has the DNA TGTGCCAGCAGCTTAGGAGGATACACAGATACGCAGTATTTT.

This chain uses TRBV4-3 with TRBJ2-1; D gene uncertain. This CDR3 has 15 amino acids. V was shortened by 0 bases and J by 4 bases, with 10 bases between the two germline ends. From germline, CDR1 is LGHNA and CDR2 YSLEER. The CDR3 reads CASSQESGTYNEQFF. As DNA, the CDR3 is TGCGCCAGCAGCCAAGAGTCAGGAACATACAATGAGCAGTTCTTC.

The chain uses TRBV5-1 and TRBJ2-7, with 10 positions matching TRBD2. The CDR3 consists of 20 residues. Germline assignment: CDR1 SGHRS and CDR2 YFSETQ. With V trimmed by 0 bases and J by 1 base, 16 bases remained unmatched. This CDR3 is CASSLAGVSSGRMMSYEQYF. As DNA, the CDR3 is TGCGCCAGCAGCTTGGCTGGGGTGTCTAGCGGGAGAATGATGTCCTACGAGCAGTACTTC.

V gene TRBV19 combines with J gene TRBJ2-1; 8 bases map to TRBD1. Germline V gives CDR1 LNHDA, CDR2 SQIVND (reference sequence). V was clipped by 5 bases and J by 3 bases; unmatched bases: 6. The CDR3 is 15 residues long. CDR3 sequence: CASSGDRGIYNEQFF. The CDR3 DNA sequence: TGTGCCAGTAGTGGCGACAGGGGCATCTACAATGAGCAGTTCTTC.

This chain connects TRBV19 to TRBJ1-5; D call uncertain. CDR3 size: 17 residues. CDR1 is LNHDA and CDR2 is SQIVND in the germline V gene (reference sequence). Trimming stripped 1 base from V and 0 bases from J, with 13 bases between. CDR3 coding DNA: TGTGCCAGTAGTATAGCTGGCGGATTATATAGCAATCAGCCCCAGCATTTT. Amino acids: CASSIAGGLYSNQPQHF.

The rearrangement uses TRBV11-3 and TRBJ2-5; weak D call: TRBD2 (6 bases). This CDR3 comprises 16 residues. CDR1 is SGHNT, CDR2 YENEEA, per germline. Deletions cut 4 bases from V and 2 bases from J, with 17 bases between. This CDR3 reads CASSSGTLLGQETQYF. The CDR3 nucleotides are TGTGCCAGCAGCTCAGGGACTTTATTGGGGCAAGAGACCCAGTACTTC.

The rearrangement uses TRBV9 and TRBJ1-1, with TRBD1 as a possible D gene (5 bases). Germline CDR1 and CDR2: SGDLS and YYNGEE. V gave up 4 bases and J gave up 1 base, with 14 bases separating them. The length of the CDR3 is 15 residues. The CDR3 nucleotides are TGTGCCAGCAGCCTTGCGGGGCAGGGGAACACTGAAGCTTTCTTT. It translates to CASSLAGQGNTEAFF.

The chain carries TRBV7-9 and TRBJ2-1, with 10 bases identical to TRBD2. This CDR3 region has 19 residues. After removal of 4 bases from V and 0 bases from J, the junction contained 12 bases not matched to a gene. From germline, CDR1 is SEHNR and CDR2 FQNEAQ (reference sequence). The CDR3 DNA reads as TGTGCCAGCAGCTCAACCACCATTCCTAGCGGGGGCTCCTACAATGAGCAGTTCTTC. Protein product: CASSSTTIPSGGSYNEQFF.

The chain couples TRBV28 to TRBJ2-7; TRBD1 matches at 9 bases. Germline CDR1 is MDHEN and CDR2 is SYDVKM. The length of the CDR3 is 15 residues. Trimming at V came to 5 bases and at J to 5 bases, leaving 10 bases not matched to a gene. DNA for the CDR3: TGTGCCAGCAGTCTCGGATACAGGGGGCTCAACGAGCAGTACTTC. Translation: CASSLGYRGLNEQYF.

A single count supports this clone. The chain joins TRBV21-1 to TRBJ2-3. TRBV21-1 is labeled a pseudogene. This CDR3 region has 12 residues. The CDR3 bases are TGTGCCAGCAGCCAGAGGACCCAGACGCAGTATTTT. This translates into CASSQRTQTQYF.

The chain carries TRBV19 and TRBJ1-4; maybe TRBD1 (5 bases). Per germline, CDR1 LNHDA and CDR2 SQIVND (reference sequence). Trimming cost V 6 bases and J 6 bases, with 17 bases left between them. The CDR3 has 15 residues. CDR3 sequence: CASSGGGGAHEKLFF. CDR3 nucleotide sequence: TGTGCCAGTAGCGGGGGTGGAGGGGCTCATGAAAAACTGTTTTTT.

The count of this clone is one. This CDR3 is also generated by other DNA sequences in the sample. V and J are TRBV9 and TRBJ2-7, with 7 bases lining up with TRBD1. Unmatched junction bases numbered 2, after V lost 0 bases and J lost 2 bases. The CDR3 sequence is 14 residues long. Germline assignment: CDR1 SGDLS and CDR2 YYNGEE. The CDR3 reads CASSVGDRAYEQYF. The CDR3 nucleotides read TGTGCCAGCAGCGTAGGTGACAGGGCCTACGAGCAGTACTTC.

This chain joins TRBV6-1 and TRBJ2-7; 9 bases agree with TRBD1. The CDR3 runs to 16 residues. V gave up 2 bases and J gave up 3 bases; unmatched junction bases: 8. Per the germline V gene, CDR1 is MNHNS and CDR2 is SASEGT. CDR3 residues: CASSEWSAGQGYEQYF. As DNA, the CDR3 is TGTGCCAGCAGTGAATGGTCTGCGGGACAGGGCTACGAGCAGTACTTC.

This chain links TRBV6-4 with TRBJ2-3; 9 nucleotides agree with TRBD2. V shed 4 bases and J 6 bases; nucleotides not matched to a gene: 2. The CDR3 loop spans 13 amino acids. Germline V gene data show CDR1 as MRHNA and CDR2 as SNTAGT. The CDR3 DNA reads TGTGCCAGCAGTGGCGGGAGGGGCGATACGCAGTATTTT. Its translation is CASSGGRGDTQYF.

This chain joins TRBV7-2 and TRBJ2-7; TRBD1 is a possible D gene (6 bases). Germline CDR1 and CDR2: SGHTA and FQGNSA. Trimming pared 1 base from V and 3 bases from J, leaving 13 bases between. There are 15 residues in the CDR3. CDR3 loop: CASSLVMDRDYEQYF. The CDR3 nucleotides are TGTGCCAGCAGCTTAGTAATGGACAGAGACTACGAGCAGTACTTC.

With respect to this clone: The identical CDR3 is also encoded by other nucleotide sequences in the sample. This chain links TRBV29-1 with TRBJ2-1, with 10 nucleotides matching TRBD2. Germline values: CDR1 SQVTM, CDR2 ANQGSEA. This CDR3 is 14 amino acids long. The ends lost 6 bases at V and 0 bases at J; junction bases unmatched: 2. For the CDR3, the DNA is TGCAGCGTGGCTAGCGGGAGCTCCTACAATGAGCAGTTCTTC. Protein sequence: CSVASGSSYNEQFF.